This TCR beta chain derives from a study of a mutant IDH1 vaccine in newly diagnosed glioma. On the study more broadly: Vaccines were first given 4-6 weeks after radiotherapy alone, or with temozolomide cycles.

As regards this clone: Its antigen is unknown.

TCRdb's copy holds only in-frame clones and misses some; the assay was immunoSEQ multiplex PCR. The data hold nearly 50,000 clones, with 84% observed a single time. Study findings and constraints: There were vaccine-induced immune responses in approximately 95% of the patients.

V lost 0 bases to trimming and J lost 2 bases, with 4 bases between them. CDR1 and CDR2 from the germline V gene are SGDLS and YYNGEE. The CDR3 sequence is 13 residues long. Regarding time point: week 47, end of study. Vaccination used 300 ug of mutant IDH1 20-mer peptide per dose, with topical imiquimod. The starting material was PBMCs, obtained from a glioma patient whose treatment included an IDH1 peptide vaccine. The J gene is TRBJ2-3, the V gene TRBV9; D ambiguous. This clonotype originated in a woman in her twenties or thirties with glioma. Some clones in this sample may be carry-over from other donors' samples. The CDR3 region is CASSVDDTDTQYF. The CDR3 bases are TGTGCCAGCAGCGTAGACGACACAGATACGCAGTATTTT.